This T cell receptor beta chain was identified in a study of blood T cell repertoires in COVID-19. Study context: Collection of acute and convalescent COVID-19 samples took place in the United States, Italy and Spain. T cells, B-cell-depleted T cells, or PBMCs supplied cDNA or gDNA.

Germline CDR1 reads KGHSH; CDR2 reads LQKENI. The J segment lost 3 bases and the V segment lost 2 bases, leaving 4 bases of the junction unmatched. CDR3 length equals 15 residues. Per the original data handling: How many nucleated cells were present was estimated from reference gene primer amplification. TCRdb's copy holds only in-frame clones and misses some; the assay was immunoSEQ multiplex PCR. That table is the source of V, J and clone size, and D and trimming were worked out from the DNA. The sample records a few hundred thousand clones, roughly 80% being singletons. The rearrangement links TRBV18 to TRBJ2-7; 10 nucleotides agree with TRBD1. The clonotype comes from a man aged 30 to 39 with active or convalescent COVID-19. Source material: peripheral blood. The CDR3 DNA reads TGTGCCAGCTCACCATCCCGGGACAGGGGCTACGAGCAGTACTTC. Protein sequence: CASSPSRDRGYEQYF. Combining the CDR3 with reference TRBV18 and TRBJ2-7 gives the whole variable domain NAGVMQNPRHLVRRRGQEARLRCSPMKGHSHVYWYRQLPEEGLKFMVYLQKENIIDESGMPKERFSAEFPKEGPSILRIQQVVRGDSAAYFCASSPSRDRGYEQYFGPGTRLTVT.